Each of the 5 T cell receptor beta chains below was sequenced from the same sample in a study of vaccination and CD4 T cells after COVID-19. Documented treatment: approximately nine-day PBMC culture with coronavirus spike peptide pools or control peptides (ViraFEST assay). Cultured CD4+ T cell DNA was sequenced using the Oncomine TCR Beta short-read assay. TCRdb redid the calling of the PCR reads with MiXCR, one entry per CDR3 protein. The table has approximately 13,000 distinct CDR3 sequences, 50% to 75% seen once; the top ten hold 11% to 15%. The antigens of these receptors remain unknown. The sequenced sample was CD4+ T cells from blood, cultured in vitro. Source of these receptors: a human donor who had recovered from COVID-19.

This chain links TRBV28 with TRBJ1-2; no firm D call. The CDR3 has 13 residues. The germline gives CDR1 MDHEN, CDR2 SYDVKM. Trimming shortened V by 3 bases and J by 4 bases, and 9 bases separated the two germline ends. The CDR3: CASSFEQIYGYTF. In DNA, the CDR3 is TGTGCCAGCAGTTTCGAGCAAATCTATGGCTACACCTTC.

There are a few counts of this clonotype. This chain uses TRBV7-2 with TRBJ1-4; the D is unclear. Trimming stripped 1 base from V and 7 bases from J, with 4 bases between. Looked up from germline, CDR1 is SGHTA and CDR2 is FQGNSA. This CDR3 has 12 amino acids. CDR3 DNA sequence: TGTGCCAGCAGCTTAGGAAGTGAAAAACTGTTTTTT. Its protein product is CASSLGSEKLFF.

This clonotype was found once. The chain uses TRBV6-1 and TRBJ1-6, with D possibly matching TRBD1 (6 bases). The CDR3 has 15 residues. CDR1 MNHNS and CDR2 SASEGT come from the germline V gene. Trimming stripped 6 bases from V and 6 bases from J, with 15 bases between. The CDR3 is CASREQGSLNSPLHF. The CDR3 DNA follows: TGTGCCAGCAGAGAACAGGGTTCCCTTAATTCACCCCTCCACTTT.

The rearrangement links TRBV7-3 to TRBJ2-3, with a weak D call TRBD1 (6 bases). The CDR3 totals 15 residues. CDR1 is SGHTA, CDR2 FQGTGA, per germline. Trimming took 6 bases from V and 1 from J, leaving 14 bases between them. The CDR3 bases are TGTGCCAGCAGTGAATCAGGGGTGGGCACAGATACGCAGTATTTT. Translating it yields CASSESGVGTDTQYF.

This chain joins TRBV7-2 and TRBJ2-5; TRBD2 might be the D (6 bases). Germline V CDR1 and CDR2: SGHTA, FQGNSA. The CDR3 spans 15 residues. Deletions cut 5 bases from V and 2 bases from J, with 15 bases between. CDR3 in amino acids: CASSLTGTAQETQYF. The CDR3 bases are TGTGCCAGCAGCCTCACCGGGACTGCACAAGAGACCCAGTACTTC.